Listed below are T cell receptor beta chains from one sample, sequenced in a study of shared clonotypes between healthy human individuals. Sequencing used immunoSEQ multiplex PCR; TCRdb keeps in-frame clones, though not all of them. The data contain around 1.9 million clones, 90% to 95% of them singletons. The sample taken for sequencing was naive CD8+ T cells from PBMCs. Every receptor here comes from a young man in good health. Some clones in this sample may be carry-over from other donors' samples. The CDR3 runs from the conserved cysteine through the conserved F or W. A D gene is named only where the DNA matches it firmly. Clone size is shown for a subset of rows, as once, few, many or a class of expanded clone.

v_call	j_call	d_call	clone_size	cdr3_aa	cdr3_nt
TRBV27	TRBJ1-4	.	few	CASSLGLTNEKLFF	TGTGCCAGCAGCCTGGGACTGACTAATGAAAAACTGTTTTTT
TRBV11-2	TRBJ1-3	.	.	CASSLPFSGNTIYF	TGTGCCAGCAGCTTACCCTTCTCTGGAAACACCATATATTTT
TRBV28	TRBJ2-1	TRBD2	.	CASLTSGINNEQFF	TGTGCCTCTCTGACTAGCGGAATTAACAATGAGCAGTTCTTC
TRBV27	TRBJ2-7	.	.	CASSFGGPGIYEQYF	TGTGCCAGCAGTTTCGGGGGGCCGGGGATCTACGAGCAGTACTTC
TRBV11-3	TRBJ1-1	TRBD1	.	CARRLRDRSLIGDFNTEAFF	TGTGCCAGACGCCTCCGGGACAGGTCTTTGATAGGGGATTTTAACACTGAAGCTTTCTTT
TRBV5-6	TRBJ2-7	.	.	CASSFADSYEQYF	TGTGCCAGCAGCTTCGCTGACAGCTACGAGCAGTACTTC
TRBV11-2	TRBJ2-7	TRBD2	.	CASSFGGRSYEQYF	TGTGCCAGCAGCTTCGGCGGGAGGAGCTACGAGCAGTACTTC
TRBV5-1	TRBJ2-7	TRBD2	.	CASSKTRLAGVDEQYF	TGCGCCAGCAGCAAAACTCGACTAGCGGGAGTCGACGAGCAGTACTTC
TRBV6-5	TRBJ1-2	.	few	CASSYGEDYGYTF	TGTGCCAGCAGTTACGGGGAGGACTATGGCTACACCTTC
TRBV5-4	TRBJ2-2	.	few	CASTPGLRSNTGELFF	TGTGCCAGCACGCCGGGGTTGAGGTCGAACACCGGGGAGCTGTTTTTT
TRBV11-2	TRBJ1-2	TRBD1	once	CASSWGGTGYGYTF	TGTGCCAGCAGCTGGGGGGGGACAGGCTATGGCTACACCTTC
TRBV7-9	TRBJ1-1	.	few	CASSPLVLNTEAFF	TGTGCCAGCAGCCCGCTGGTCCTGAACACTGAAGCTTTCTTT
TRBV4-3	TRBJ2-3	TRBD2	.	CASSQDISTSGLRDTQYF	TGCGCCAGCAGCCAAGATATATCCACTAGCGGATTACGAGATACGCAGTATTTT
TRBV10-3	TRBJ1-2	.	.	CAISDSGTYGYTF	TGTGCCATCAGTGATTCGGGGACCTATGGCTACACCTTC
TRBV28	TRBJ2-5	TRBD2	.	CAIGTSGEGETQYF	TGTGCCATCGGGACTAGCGGAGAGGGAGAGACCCAGTACTTC
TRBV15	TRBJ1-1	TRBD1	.	CAIRTGLMNTEAFF	TGTGCCATTCGGACAGGGTTAATGAACACTGAAGCTTTCTTT
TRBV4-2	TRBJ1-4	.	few	CASSQEGGTNEKLFF	TGTGCCAGCAGCCAAGAAGGGGGTACTAATGAAAAACTGTTTTTT
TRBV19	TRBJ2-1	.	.	CASSDHPSPGSNEQFF	TGTGCCAGTAGTGACCACCCTAGTCCTGGGTCCAATGAGCAGTTCTTC
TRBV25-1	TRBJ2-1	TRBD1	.	CASSVPGQGNEQFF	TGTGCCAGCAGTGTTCCGGGACAGGGGAATGAGCAGTTCTTC
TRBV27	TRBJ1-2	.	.	CASSRTENYGYTF	TGTGCCAGCAGCAGGACGGAGAACTATGGCTACACCTTC
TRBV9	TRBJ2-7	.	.	CASSVGGTGYEQYF	TGTGCCAGCAGCGTAGGAGGGACTGGCTACGAGCAGTACTTC
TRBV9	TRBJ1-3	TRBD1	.	CASSELEGQRNTIYF	TGTGCCAGCAGCGAACTGGAGGGACAGCGAAACACCATATATTTT
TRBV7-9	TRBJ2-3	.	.	CASSLSDRRIRDTQYF	TGTGCCAGCAGCTTATCGGACCGCAGGATCAGGGATACGCAGTATTTT
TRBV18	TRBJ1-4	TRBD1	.	CASSIRGRGEKLFF	TGTGCCAGTTCGATCAGGGGGCGCGGTGAAAAACTGTTTTTT
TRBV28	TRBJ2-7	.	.	CASSLKTSSEQYF	TGTGCCAGCAGTTTAAAAACTAGTTCGGAGCAGTACTTC
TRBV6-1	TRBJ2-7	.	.	CASSEWVRAYEQYF	TGTGCCAGCAGTGAGTGGGTCAGAGCCTACGAGCAGTACTTC